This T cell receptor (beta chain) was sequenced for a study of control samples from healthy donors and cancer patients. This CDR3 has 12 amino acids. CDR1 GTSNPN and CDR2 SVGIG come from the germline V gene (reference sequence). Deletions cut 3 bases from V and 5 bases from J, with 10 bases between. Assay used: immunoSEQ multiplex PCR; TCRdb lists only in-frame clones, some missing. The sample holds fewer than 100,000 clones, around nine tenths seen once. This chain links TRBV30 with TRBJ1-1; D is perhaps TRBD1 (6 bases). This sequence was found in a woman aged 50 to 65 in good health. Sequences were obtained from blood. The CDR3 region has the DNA TGTGCCTGGAGCAGGGGTTGGACTGAAGCTTTCTTT. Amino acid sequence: CAWSRGWTEAFF.